One sample yielded the 20 T cell receptor beta chains listed below, sequenced in a study of T cell changes during pregnancy in multiple sclerosis. Measured with immunoSEQ multiplex PCR; TCRdb has only the in-frame clones, and not every one. The repertoire holds roughly 80,000 clones, with approximately 90% as singletons. The input for sequencing was peripheral blood, taken before pregnancy. These receptors all come from a female donor with multiple sclerosis, enrolled in a pregnancy study.

This clone was detected once. The J gene is TRBJ2-3, the V gene TRBV5-1, with 9 bases identical to TRBD1. The CDR3 is 15 residues long. Germline V gene sequence: CDR1 SGHRS, CDR2 YFSETQ. V gave up 0 bases and J gave up 5 bases; unmatched junction bases: 4. CDR3 DNA sequence: TGCGCCAGCAGCTTGGGAGGACAGGGGAAAGATACGCAGTATTTT. The encoded protein is CASSLGGQGKDTQYF.

This clone showed up just once. V and J are TRBV5-1 and TRBJ2-1; TRBD2 agrees at 8 bases. The CDR3 runs 14 residues. From germline, CDR1 is SGHRS and CDR2 YFSETQ. Unmatched junction bases numbered 7, after V lost 4 bases and J lost 7 bases. The CDR3 nucleotides are TGCGCCAGCAGCGCCGCACTAGCGGCTAATGAGCAGTTCTTC. This encodes CASSAALAANEQFF.

V usage is TRBV10-3 and J usage is TRBJ1-2; tentatively, D is TRBD1 (6 bases). The CDR3 loop spans 12 amino acids. V lost 7 bases, J lost 6 bases, and 12 bases lay in between. Germline V gene data show CDR1 as ENHRY and CDR2 as SYGVKD. As DNA, the CDR3 is TGTGCCATCAACGCAGGGGCTGATGGCTACACCTTC. This sequence encodes CAINAGADGYTF.

The CDR3 sequence: CASSHWTSGEDTQYF. The CDR3 coding sequence is TGTGCCAGCAGCCACTGGACTAGCGGCGAAGATACGCAGTATTTT. This chain joins TRBV9 and TRBJ2-3; 10 bases are shared with TRBD2. J was trimmed by 5 bases and V by 4 bases; bases with no gene match: 7. The CDR3 covers 15 residues. Germline CDR1 is SGDLS and CDR2 is YYNGEE. Together with reference TRBV9 and TRBJ2-3, the CDR3 gives the full variable domain: DSGVTQTPKHLITATGQRVTLRCSPRSGDLSVYWYQQSLDQGLQFLIQYYNGEERAKGNILERFSAQQFPDLHSELNLSSLELGDSALYFCASSHWTSGEDTQYFGPGTRLTVL.

As regards this clone: One end of the junction is discordant with germline, which a read error may explain. The chain links TRBV13 to TRBJ1-4; 8 nucleotides agree with TRBD1. This CDR3 region has 18 residues. Germline-derived CDR1 and CDR2 are PRHDT and FYEKMQ (reference sequence). CDR3 region: CASSLGPPTGGTGEKLFF. The DNA of the CDR3 is TGTGCCAGCAGCCTAGGCCCCCCTACAGGGGGTACTGGGGAAAAACTGTTTTTT.

V gene TRBV11-3 combines with J gene TRBJ2-1; D possibly corresponds to TRBD2 (5 bases). The CDR3 runs 13 residues. V was cut by 5 bases and J by 4 bases, with 9 bases left in between. Germline V lookup: CDR1 SGHNT, CDR2 YENEEA. In DNA form, the CDR3 reads TGTGCCAGCAGCATGGGCGGGTACAATGAGCAGTTCTTC. This encodes CASSMGGYNEQFF. Drawing the rest from reference TRBV11-3 and TRBJ2-1, the complete variable domain is EAGVVQSPRYKIIEKKQPVAFWCNPISGHNTLYWYLQNLGQGPELLIRYENEEAVDDSQLPKDRFSAERLKGVDSTLKIQPAELGDSAVYLCASSMGGYNEQFFGPGTRLTVL.

This clone was seen just once. The chain is built from TRBV27 and TRBJ1-1; 9 nucleotides align to TRBD1. This CDR3 has 15 residues. The germline CDR1 and CDR2 sequences are MNHEY and SMNVEV (reference sequence). With V trimmed by 2 bases and J by 2 bases, 3 bases remained unmatched. The CDR3 sequence: CASSLGQGTNTEAFF. CDR3 nucleotide sequence: TGTGCCAGCAGTTTAGGACAGGGGACTAACACTGAAGCTTTCTTT.

This clone was counted once. The junction and the germline gene differ at one end; a read error may be behind it. The chain joins TRBV29-1 to TRBJ1-5; 7 bases fit TRBD1. The CDR3 is made up of 12 amino acids. Germline V gives CDR1 SQVTM, CDR2 ANQGSEA. CDR3 bases: TGCAGCGTGTCACAGGGGAATCTGCCCCAGCATTTT. This encodes CSVSQGNLPQHF.

The chain combines TRBV7-8 with TRBJ1-6; the match to TRBD1 covers 7 bases. The trim removed 1 base at V and 5 bases at J, leaving 2 bases unmatched. CDR1 is SGHVS, CDR2 FQNEAQ, per germline. This CDR3 is 15 amino acids long. The CDR3 DNA sequence: TGTGCCAGCAGCTTAGGCAGGGGGAATAATTCACCCCTCCACTTT. This sequence encodes CASSLGRGNNSPLHF.

The rearrangement joins TRBV2 to TRBJ1-5; TRBD1 is a possible D gene (6 bases). This CDR3 is built from 13 residues. Trimming pared 5 bases from V and 4 bases from J, leaving 9 bases between. In germline, CDR1 is SNHLY, CDR2 FYNNEI. CDR3: CASSRDINQPQHF. The CDR3 coding sequence is TGTGCCAGCAGTCGGGACATTAATCAGCCCCAGCATTTT.

In this sample, this clone turned up once. V and J are TRBV6-1 and TRBJ1-2, with 8 bases identical to TRBD1. V trimming: 3 bases; J trimming: 4 bases; junction bases outside the gene matches: 10. This CDR3 spans 16 amino acids. Per germline, CDR1 MNHNS and CDR2 SASEGT. This chain's CDR3 is CASSDLGQAPAYGYTF. CDR3 DNA: TGTGCCAGCAGTGACCTGGGACAGGCCCCTGCCTATGGCTACACCTTC.

V is TRBV15 and J is TRBJ2-3; 12 bases match TRBD2. The CDR3 has 16 amino acids. From germline, CDR1 is LNHNV and CDR2 YYDKDF (reference sequence). V shed 0 bases, J shed 5 bases, and the junction held 3 bases outside the gene matches. CDR3 coding DNA: TGTGCCACCAGCAGAGATCTAGCGGGGGGGCTAGATACGCAGTATTTT. Translation: CATSRDLAGGLDTQYF.

V and J are TRBV9 and TRBJ1-6, with D unclear. Germline V gene data show CDR1 as SGDLS and CDR2 as YYNGEE. The V gene lost 0 bases and the J gene lost 4 bases, with 20 bases spanning the gap. CDR3 length: 19 amino acids. CDR3 amino acids: CASSVGKTGSPTYNSPLHF. The CDR3 bases are TGTGCCAGCAGCGTAGGGAAGACGGGATCCCCTACGTATAATTCACCCCTCCACTTT.

The chain couples TRBV29-1 to TRBJ1-1; D uncertain. Trimming removed 7 bases from V and 6 bases from J, with 9 bases in between. The CDR3 totals 10 residues. Germline V gene data show CDR1 as SQVTM and CDR2 as ANQGSEA. The CDR3 DNA reads TGCAGCGCCACCGTAGCTGAAGCTTTCTTT. This translates into CSATVAEAFF.

This clone was observed once. J is TRBJ2-7 and V is TRBV18; 9 nucleotides line up with TRBD1. Germline V gene data show CDR1 as KGHSH and CDR2 as LQKENI. This CDR3 is built from 16 residues. V lost 6 bases, J lost 0 bases, and 9 bases stayed unmatched. The CDR3 loop is CASSRIPGQGSYEQYF. CDR3 sequence (DNA): TGTGCCAGCTCCCGAATACCGGGACAGGGCTCCTACGAGCAGTACTTC.

The chain links TRBV2 to TRBJ1-2; D not resolved. V was trimmed by 4 bases and J by 5 bases, leaving 11 bases between them. The CDR3 runs 13 residues. The germline CDR1 and CDR2 sequences are SNHLY and FYNNEI. The CDR3 DNA sequence: TGTGCCAGCAGTGGCACGGAGTCATATGGCTACACCTTC. Its translation: CASSGTESYGYTF.

The count of this clone is one. The chain uses TRBV5-3 and TRBJ1-5; TRBD1 might be the D (6 bases). TRBV5-3 is flagged as an ORF with uncertain function. Trimming removed 0 bases at V and 14 bases at J, with 6 bases between. The CDR3 is 10 residues long. The CDR3 sequence: CARSLGQEHF. The CDR3 nucleotides read TGTGCCAGAAGCTTGGGACAGGAGCATTTT.

V usage is TRBV5-5 and J usage is TRBJ1-5; D call uncertain. This CDR3 has 15 residues. Trimming took off 0 bases at V and 0 bases at J, with 7 bases between the two ends. CDR1 is SGHKS, CDR2 YYEKEE, per germline (reference sequence). The CDR3 sequence is CASSLGRLSNQPQHF. The CDR3 nucleotides read TGTGCCAGCAGCTTGGGGCGGCTTAGCAATCAGCCCCAGCATTTT.

This rearrangement joins TRBV2 to TRBJ1-3, with 7 bases aligning to TRBD1. The trim removed 11 bases at V and 0 bases at J, leaving 7 bases unmatched. CDR3 size: 14 residues. Per germline, CDR1 SNHLY and CDR2 FYNNEI. CDR3 loop: CARTGDYSGNTIYF. CDR3 in DNA: TGTGCCCGAACAGGGGATTACTCTGGAAACACCATATATTTT.

The gene calls are TRBV2 and TRBJ1-2, with TRBD1 matching over 7 bases. After removal of 5 bases from V and 7 bases from J, the junction contained 4 bases not matched to a gene. CDR3 length: 12 residues. Germline CDR1 reads SNHLY; CDR2 reads FYNNEI. CDR3 nucleotides: TGTGCCAGCAGTAAGGGGGCGGTTGGCTACACCTTC. Protein: CASSKGAVGYTF. The whole variable domain, remainder taken from reference TRBV2 and TRBJ1-2, is EPEVTQTPSHQVTQMGQEVILRCVPISNHLYFYWYRQILGQKVEFLVSFYNNEISEKSEIFDDQFSVERPDGSNFTLKIRSTKLEDSAMYFCASSKGAVGYTFGSGTRLTVV.